This T cell receptor beta chain is drawn from a study of blood T cell repertoires in COVID-19. Across the whole study: Whether acute or convalescent, the COVID-19 samples came from the United States, Italy and Spain. PBMCs, B-cell-depleted T cells, or T cells were the source of the cDNA or gDNA that made up the material.

The ends lost 3 bases at V and 6 bases at J; junction bases unmatched: 4. CDR1 is MGHDK and CDR2 is SYGVNS in the germline V gene. The CDR3 totals 13 residues. Clones were sequenced by immunoSEQ multiplex PCR, and TCRdb holds only the in-frame ones, with some missing. This sample yields under 400,000 clones, of which roughly 90% are seen a single time; 2.5% to 3.5% belongs to the top ten. The sample comprised peripheral blood. This chain links TRBV25-1 with TRBJ2-7; 8 nucleotides match TRBD1. The sequence was collected from a woman in her twenties or thirties with COVID-19, enrolled during active disease. CDR3 sequence: CASSEWTGTEQYF. CDR3 coding DNA: TGTGCCAGCAGTGAGTGGACAGGGACCGAGCAGTACTTC.